This TCR beta chain is from a study of blood T cell repertoires in COVID-19. Per the study methods: Scientists estimated how many nucleated cells there were by amplifying reference gene primers. Profiling relied on immunoSEQ multiplex PCR, and the TCRdb table lists in-frame clones only, not all of them. The V and J calls and clone size are taken from that table; D and trimming were inferred from the DNA. Of 110,000 to 150,000 clones in the sample, roughly 91% were seen once. Germline CDR1 SGDLS, CDR2 YYNGEE. This CDR3 is built from 16 residues. Trimming took off 1 base at V and 3 bases at J, with 13 bases between the two ends.

Material: peripheral blood. J is TRBJ2-2 and V is TRBV9, with D maybe TRBD2 (6 bases). The TCR comes from a man aged 55 to 70 with active or convalescent COVID-19. The CDR3 nucleotides read TGTGCCAGCAGCGTACAGGCTAGCGCCTACACCGGGGAGCTGTTTTTT. It encodes CASSVQASAYTGELFF.